The entry that follows covers one TCR beta chain sequence. This sample is drawn from a study of blood T cell repertoires in COVID-19. In the study overall: Spain, Italy and the United States supplied samples that represented acute and convalescent COVID-19. PBMCs, B-cell-depleted T cells, or T cells provided the cDNA or gDNA that made up the material.

This CDR3 region has 14 residues. The germline V gene encodes CDR1 GTSNPN and CDR2 SVGIG (reference sequence). V was pared by 1 base and J by 8 bases, with 15 bases between. Original processing methods: Amplified reference gene primers provided the basis for estimating nucleated cell counts. Only in-frame clones appear in the TCRdb table, and some are missing; sequencing was by immunoSEQ multiplex PCR. The D gene and trimming were derived from the DNA, and the V and J assignments and clone size from that table. The sample gives hundreds of thousands of clones, 83% of which show up once; 4.8% is in the top ten.

The sample was PBMCs or T cells enriched from blood (not recorded which). The chain recombines TRBV30 with TRBJ2-4; the D gene is possibly TRBD2 (5 bases). The receptor was derived from a woman between 50 and 59 years old who had been exposed to COVID-19. DNA of the CDR3: TGTGCCTGGAGTGACTTACCTCGGGGAGACATTCAGTACTTC. Translated: CAWSDLPRGDIQYF.